This is a list of T cell receptor beta chains from one sample in a study of T-cell memory formation after mild COVID-19. A single record per CDR3 protein comes from TCRdb applying MiXCR to the 5' RACE reads. This table has a few hundred thousand distinct CDR3 sequences, 15% to 20% appearing once. Sequencing input: PBMCs or a T cell subset sorted from them (not recorded which). These receptors were obtained from a man aged 18 to 29 who had mild COVID-19 (a few samples of this study predate the infection). Cell type and time point are not known. The CDR3 runs from the conserved cysteine through the conserved F or W. The order of the fields is D gene, V gene, J gene, clone size, CDR3 DNA, CDR3 protein. D genes are given only for firm matches. Clone size is shown for a subset of rows, as once, few, many or a class of expanded clone.

TRBD2	TRBV10-2	TRBJ2-5	-	TGCGCCAGCAGTGATGTGGTAGCGGGGCCGGAGGGAGAGACCCAGTACTTC	CASSDVVAGPEGETQYF
TRBD1	TRBV4-3	TRBJ2-2	few	TGCGCCAGCGCACAGGGGGCCAAAACCGGGGAGCTGTTTTTT	CASAQGAKTGELFF
TRBD2	TRBV3-1	TRBJ2-3	-	TGTGCCAGCAGCCAAGATATAGCGGGCATCCTAGGGAGGGATACGCAGTATTTT	CASSQDIAGILGRDTQYF
TRBD2	TRBV4-2	TRBJ2-1	-	TGTGCCAGCAGCCAATCGGGGGGGGGCCCCGAGCAGTTCTTC	CASSQSGGGPEQFF
-	TRBV24-1	TRBJ2-2	few	TGTGCCACCAGTGATTTGGCAAGACCCTGGGAGCTGTTTTTT	CATSDLARPWELFF
-	TRBV11-2	TRBJ2-1	-	TGTGCCAGCAGCTTCCATACTAGTTTCAATGAGCAGTTCTTC	CASSFHTSFNEQFF
TRBD2	TRBV5-1	TRBJ2-1	-	TGCGCCAGCAGCTTGGTTCCTAGCGGGGGGAATGAGCAGTTCTTC	CASSLVPSGGNEQFF
-	TRBV5-1	TRBJ1-1	few	TGCGCCAGCAGCTTAAACAGCTTACTCACTGAAGCTTTCTTT	CASSLNSLLTEAFF
-	TRBV9	TRBJ1-3	-	TGTGCCAGCAGTGTGGGGGATCAGTTGGCCCTCGGAAACACCATATATTTT	CASSVGDQLALGNTIYF
-	TRBV28	TRBJ1-1	few	TGTGCCAGCGAGAGCAGGGGCCTTAGGAACACTGAAGCTTTCTTT	CASESRGLRNTEAFF
-	TRBV6-2/TRBV6-3	TRBJ2-5	-	TGTGCCAGCAGCTGGGAAAGGACCCAGTACTTC	CASSWERTQYF
TRBD2	TRBV6-5	TRBJ2-3	many	TGTGCCAGCAGTCAAACTAGCGGGGGGGCCCGCACAGATACGCAGTATTTT	CASSQTSGGARTDTQYF
TRBD1	TRBV7-2	TRBJ2-7	few	TGTGCCAGCAGCTGGGACAGGGGGCAAAACGAGCAGTACTTC	CASSWDRGQNEQYF
-	TRBV11-2	TRBJ2-1	-	TGTGCCAGCAGCCAATCTATAGAATACAATGAGCAGTTCTTC	CASSQSIEYNEQFF
-	TRBV6-1	TRBJ1-5	-	TGTGCCAGCAGTGAAGCGCTCGGGGTAGGGCAGCCCCAGCATTTT	CASSEALGVGQPQHF
-	TRBV12-3/TRBV12-4	TRBJ2-5	-	TGTGCCAGCAGTTTAGGTAGCACACTCCCCCAGTACTTC	CASSLGSTLPQYF
-	TRBV15	TRBJ2-5	-	TGTGCCACCAGCAGAGATCTCCGGGAGACCCAGTACTTC	CATSRDLRETQYF
TRBD1	TRBV7-3	TRBJ2-2	-	TGTGCCAGCAGCCCGGGACAGGCGAACACCGGGGAGCTGTTTTTT	CASSPGQANTGELFF
-	TRBV7-2	TRBJ2-4	few	TGTGCCAGCAGCGCCCTACTGGGGCGCCGGGAAAACATTCAGTACTTC	CASSALLGRRENIQYF
TRBD2	TRBV6-2/TRBV6-3	TRBJ2-1	-	TGTGCCAGCAACCTAGCGGGAGGGGGGGTGTTCTACAATGAGCAGTTCTTC	CASNLAGGGVFYNEQFF
-	TRBV7-2	TRBJ2-3	-	TGTGCCAGCAGCTCGACAGGTGAAGATACGCAGTATTTT	CASSSTGEDTQYF
-	TRBV5-6	TRBJ1-1	-	TGTGCCAGCAGCTACCCGATGGGGGAACTGAACACTGAAGCTTTCTTT	CASSYPMGELNTEAFF
-	TRBV27	TRBJ1-2	few	TGTGCCAGCAGAAGGTCGGCCGGGGGGCCCAGCGGCTACACCTTC	CASRRSAGGPSGYTF
-	TRBV4-2	TRBJ2-1	-	TGTGCCAGCAGCCAAGATCTAGGACCCCGGATGGATGAGCAGTTCTTC	CASSQDLGPRMDEQFF
TRBD1	TRBV7-9	TRBJ2-2	many	TGTGCCAGCAGCTCACCGGGACAGAGAACGGGGGAGCTGTTTTTT	CASSSPGQRTGELFF
TRBD2	TRBV7-8	TRBJ2-5	-	TGTGCCAGCAGCTTACCCCGCGGGGGCGACAGGCTAGCGGGTACCCAGTACTTC	CASSLPRGGDRLAGTQYF
TRBD1	TRBV5-4	TRBJ2-5	-	TGTGCCAGCAGCAAAGGTGGGACAGCACAAGAGACCCAGTACTTC	CASSKGGTAQETQYF
-	TRBV7-2	TRBJ1-1	-	TGTGCCAGCAGCTTAGAACGCGGGAACACTGAAGCTTTCTTT	CASSLERGNTEAFF
-	TRBV27	TRBJ1-2	-	TGTGCCAGCTACTCCTGGGGGGCGGACTATGGCTACACCTTC	CASYSWGADYGYTF
TRBD2	TRBV11-1	TRBJ2-3	-	TGTGCCAGCAATTTCAGGGAGGGCGATACGCAGTATTTT	CASNFREGDTQYF
TRBD1	TRBV10-2	TRBJ1-5	-	TGCGCCAGCACCGTGACAGGGGGCCGCAATCAGCCCCAGCATTTT	CASTVTGGRNQPQHF
-	TRBV20-1	TRBJ2-3	few	TGCAGTGCTAAGAAAGCTCCCGGGGCAGATACGCAGTATTTT	CSAKKAPGADTQYF
-	TRBV20-1	TRBJ2-4	few	TGCAGTGCTCCCCGGACAGTGAAAAACATTCAGTACTTC	CSAPRTVKNIQYF
TRBD1	TRBV12-3/TRBV12-4	TRBJ1-1	-	TGTGCCAGCAGCAAACAGGGGGTTACTGAAGCTTTCTTT	CASSKQGVTEAFF
TRBD1	TRBV5-1	TRBJ2-7	many	TGCGCCAGCAGCCGAGAGCCGGGACAGGGGCTGTACGAGCAGTACTTC	CASSREPGQGLYEQYF
-	TRBV9	TRBJ1-1	few	TGTGCCAGCAGCGTAGAAAAGGACGGAAACACTGAAGCTTTCTTT	CASSVEKDGNTEAFF
TRBD1	TRBV2	TRBJ1-4	-	TGTGCCAGCAGTGAAACGGGACAGGGACTTGCAACTAATGAAAAACTGTTTTTT	CASSETGQGLATNEKLFF
-	TRBV5-1	TRBJ2-2	few	TGCGCCAGCAGTTACCAGAGGAACACCGGGGAGCTGTTTTTT	CASSYQRNTGELFF
-	TRBV7-2	TRBJ2-3	-	TGTGCCAGCAGGGCGCCGGGTCGTAGCACAGATACGCAGTATTTT	CASRAPGRSTDTQYF
-	TRBV6-5	TRBJ2-7	few	TGTGCCAGCAGCCCGTCTATAGGCTGGGAGCAGTACTTC	CASSPSIGWEQYF
-	TRBV28	TRBJ1-5	-	TGTGCCACCCTGGGGGGGAGGATGACCACCCATCAGCCCCAGCATTTT	CATLGGRMTTHQPQHF
-	TRBV7-2	TRBJ1-6	-	TGTGCCAGCAGCTTAAGCCAGGGTTGGAATAATTCACCCCTCCACTTT	CASSLSQGWNNSPLHF
-	TRBV3-2	TRBJ2-7	-	TGTGCCAGCAGCCAACCGCCGCACGAGAGGCACGAGCAGTACTTC	CASSQPPHERHEQYF
-	TRBV6-6	TRBJ1-3	-	TGTGCCAGCAGTTACAGCGTTGGAAACACCATATATTTT	CASSYSVGNTIYF
-	TRBV21-1	TRBJ1-3	few	TGTGCCAGCAGCAAAGTGAGACAGGGCTGCGGAAACACCATATATTTT	CASSKVRQGCGNTIYF
-	TRBV18	TRBJ2-2	-	TGTGCCAGCTCACCAGTTGTATCCGGGGAGCTGTTTTTT	CASSPVVSGELFF
-	TRBV6-2/TRBV6-3	TRBJ2-2	-	TGTGCCAGCAGCTCCCAGGACAGAACCACCGGGGAGCTGTTTTTT	CASSSQDRTTGELFF
-	TRBV4-3	TRBJ2-1	many	TGCGCCAGCAGCCAATTAAGTACTAGGAATGAGCAGTTCTTC	CASSQLSTRNEQFF
-	TRBV4-2	TRBJ1-2	few	TGTGCCAGCAGCCAAGATGAGGCTCAGGCCCGTTATGGCTACACCTTC	CASSQDEAQARYGYTF
-	TRBV6-2/TRBV6-3	TRBJ2-2	-	TGTGCCAGCAGCCCTCCCGAAGATTACACCGGGGAGCTGTTTTTT	CASSPPEDYTGELFF
-	TRBV7-2	TRBJ1-6	few	TGTGCCAGCAGCCCCCAGGGGTCGTCACCCCTCCACTTT	CASSPQGSSPLHF
-	TRBV9	TRBJ2-4	few	TGTGCCAGCAGCGTAGGGGCAGAGCTAGCCAAAAACATTCAGTACTTC	CASSVGAELAKNIQYF
TRBD1	TRBV7-9	TRBJ2-7	few	TGTGCCGGCGGACAGGGCTACGAGCAGTACTTC	CAGGQGYEQYF
-	TRBV12-3/TRBV12-4	TRBJ1-2	-	TGTGCCAGCAGTGGGGGGTGGGAGGATGGCTACACCTTC	CASSGGWEDGYTF
-	TRBV18	TRBJ2-7	few	TGTGCCAGCTCACCAACTGAGGGGGAGCAGTACTTC	CASSPTEGEQYF